The 31 T cell receptor beta chains given below trace back to one sample, sequenced in a study of cytomegalovirus exposure and HLA in healthy donors. The PCR had 60 Vbeta and 13 Jbeta primers. Profiled with immunoSEQ multiplex PCR; TCRdb holds only in-frame clones, not every one. Of roughly 100,000 clones in the sample, roughly 83% were seen once. Sequencing used PBMCs. The receptors shown here come from a male donor in good health and CMV-seropositive.

The chain joins TRBV2 to TRBJ2-7; TRBD2 might be the D (7 bases). Germline CDR1 and CDR2: SNHLY and FYNNEI. V dropped 8 bases and J dropped 0 bases, with 14 bases sitting between them. The CDR3 spans 14 residues. The CDR3 loop reads CASHLADSSYEQYF. In DNA, the CDR3 is TGTGCCAGCCATCTAGCGGACAGCTCCTACGAGCAGTACTTC.

CDR3 protein: CASSLGGRDGTFF. DNA for the CDR3: TGTGCCAGCAGCTTGGGGGGCAGGGATGGAACTTTCTTT. This chain connects TRBV5-4 to TRBJ1-1; possibly TRBD1 for D (5 bases). This CDR3 has 13 residues. V was trimmed by 0 bases and J by 12 bases, leaving 15 bases between them. CDR1 and CDR2 (germline): SGHNT, YYREEE (reference sequence).

This chain links TRBV12-5 with TRBJ2-3, with 12 bases identical to TRBD2. The CDR3 is 18 residues long. Germline V lookup: CDR1 LGHNT, CDR2 FRNRAP. After removal of 2 bases from V and 4 bases from J, the junction contained 10 bases not matched to a gene. CDR3: CASGLSLLAGGKSDTQYF. In DNA form, the CDR3 reads TGTGCTAGTGGTTTGAGTCTGCTAGCGGGGGGGAAATCAGATACGCAGTATTTT.

V gene TRBV19 combines with J gene TRBJ2-7; TRBD1 agrees at 7 bases. Germline V gene data show CDR1 as LNHDA and CDR2 as SQIVND (reference sequence). The V gene end was trimmed by 6 bases and the J gene end by 3 bases; junction bases not matched to a gene: 8. The CDR3 runs to 14 residues. CDR3 loop: CASSAASGGYEQYF. The CDR3, as DNA: TGTGCCAGTAGCGCGGCCTCAGGGGGCTACGAGCAGTACTTC.

J is TRBJ2-7 and V is TRBV6-5; possible D gene TRBD1, 6 bases. V was shortened by 5 bases and J by 3 bases, with 11 bases between the two germline ends. CDR1 and CDR2 (germline): MNHEY, SVGAGI. The CDR3 has 13 residues. The CDR3 DNA sequence: TGTGCCAGCAGTCCGTTGGACAGCTACGAGCAGTACTTC. Translating it yields CASSPLDSYEQYF.

The V gene is TRBV11-2, the J gene TRBJ2-5; possibly TRBD2 for D (5 bases). CDR1 SGHAT and CDR2 FQNNGV come from the germline V gene. This CDR3 has 14 amino acids. V shed 4 bases and J shed 5 bases, with 14 bases lying between them. The CDR3 nucleotides are TGTGCCAGCAGCTCCGGGATGGCTACGGAGACCCAGTACTTC. This encodes CASSSGMATETQYF. Looking up the rest from reference TRBV11-2 and TRBJ2-5 gives the full variable domain: EAGVAQSPRYKIIEKRQSVAFWCNPISGHATLYWYQQILGQGPKLLIQFQNNGVVDDSQLPKDRFSAERLKGVDSTLKIQPAKLEDSAVYLCASSSGMATETQYFGPGTRLLVL.

The chain has TRBV9 and TRBJ1-5, with D tentatively TRBD1 (5 bases). This CDR3 contains 14 residues. Germline V gene sequence: CDR1 SGDLS, CDR2 YYNGEE. Trimming stripped 0 bases from V and 4 bases from J, with 8 bases between. The CDR3 here is CASSVEAGNQPQHF. The CDR3 bases are TGTGCCAGCAGCGTAGAGGCAGGGAATCAGCCCCAGCATTTT.

CDR3 in DNA: TGTGCCAGCAGTGAAGGGGTAGGGCCAGGGGAGACCCAGTACTTC. This translates into CASSEGVGPGETQYF. This chain connects TRBV6-1 to TRBJ2-5; a weak D match, TRBD1 (5 bases). This CDR3 has 15 amino acids. The germline gives CDR1 MNHNS, CDR2 SASEGT. V was cut by 1 base and J by 5 bases, with 14 bases left in between.

The chain joins TRBV5-1 to TRBJ2-2; TRBD1 matches 7 bases. The CDR3 length is 16 residues. Germline CDR1 is SGHRS and CDR2 is YFSETQ. Trimming removed 2 bases from V and 1 base from J; junction bases left unmatched: 5. This CDR3 is CASSFTGQRNTGELFF. The CDR3 nucleotides read TGCGCCAGCAGCTTCACGGGACAGAGGAACACCGGGGAGCTGTTTTTT. The variable domain in full, completed from reference TRBV5-1 and TRBJ2-2, reads KAGVTQTPRYLIKTRGQQVTLSCSPISGHRSVSWYQQTPGQGLQFLFEYFSETQRNKGNFPGRFSGRQFSNSRSEMNVSTLELGDSALYLCASSFTGQRNTGELFFGEGSRLTVL.

This chain joins TRBV30 and TRBJ2-6; possibly TRBD1 for D (5 bases). CDR1 and CDR2 (germline): GTSNPN, SVGIG (reference sequence). V was clipped by 4 bases and J by 0 bases, with 7 bases between them. This CDR3 contains 14 residues. The DNA of the CDR3 is TGTGCCTGGACCACAGGCTCTGGGGCCAACGTCCTGACTTTC. This gives the protein CAWTTGSGANVLTF.

V and J are TRBV7-6 and TRBJ1-5; D uncertain. This CDR3 region has 15 residues. Deletions cut 3 bases from V and 11 bases from J, with 20 bases between. Germline V gene lookup returns CDR1 SGHVS and CDR2 FNYEAQ. The CDR3 sequence is CASSFPRRELSAQHF. The CDR3 DNA reads as TGTGCCAGCAGCTTTCCCCGTAGGGAGCTGAGCGCCCAGCATTTT.

This clone appeared a few times. The V call is TRBV7-9, the J call TRBJ1-3; D remains ambiguous. Trimming pared 4 bases from V and 0 bases from J, leaving 10 bases between. The CDR3 loop spans 15 amino acids. Germline lookup yields CDR1 SEHNR and CDR2 FQNEAQ (reference sequence). The CDR3 DNA is TGTGCCAGCAGCTCCCCGAGGTTCTCTGGAAACACCATATATTTT. Protein sequence: CASSSPRFSGNTIYF.

The J gene is TRBJ1-6, the V gene TRBV5-1, with no clear D. The CDR3 spans 15 residues. Germline CDR1 is SGHRS and CDR2 is YFSETQ. Between the trimmed V and J ends, which lost 2 bases and 5 bases, there was a span of 11 bases. The CDR3: CASSFTAVDNSPLHF. The DNA of the CDR3 is TGCGCCAGCAGCTTCACAGCCGTCGATAATTCACCCCTCCACTTT.

This clone was picked up one time. The CDR3 protein is CASSPQAGIMNTEAFF. The CDR3 DNA reads as TGTGCCAGCAGCCCCCAAGCGGGTATCATGAACACTGAAGCTTTCTTT. The V gene is TRBV11-3, the J gene TRBJ1-1, with D unresolved. The CDR3 is 16 amino acids. V was pared by 5 bases and J by 0 bases, with 16 bases between. The germline gives CDR1 SGHNT, CDR2 YENEEA.

This chain connects TRBV9 to TRBJ2-2; 9 nucleotides agree with TRBD2. The ends lost 3 bases at V and 5 bases at J; junction bases unmatched: 11. The CDR3 has 17 amino acids. Per the germline V gene, CDR1 is SGDLS and CDR2 is YYNGEE. The CDR3 nucleotides are TGTGCCAGCAGCGCCCGAGGAGCGGGGGGAAGGACCGGGGAGCTGTTTTTT. Translating it yields CASSARGAGGRTGELFF.

V is TRBV19 and J is TRBJ1-2; D is perhaps TRBD1 (5 bases). The V gene lost 5 bases and the J gene lost 4 bases, with 14 bases spanning the gap. The CDR3 has 14 residues. Germline loops: CDR1 LNHDA, CDR2 SQIVND (reference sequence). The CDR3 bases are TGTGCCAGTAGTCCCGCCGGGACTTTCTATGGCTACACCTTC. Residues: CASSPAGTFYGYTF.

The rearrangement links TRBV9 to TRBJ2-1; 7 nucleotides align to TRBD1. The CDR3 has 12 amino acids. The ends lost 3 bases at V and 14 bases at J; junction bases unmatched: 8. Germline V gene data show CDR1 as SGDLS and CDR2 as YYNGEE. CDR3 nucleotide sequence: TGTGCCAGCAGCGATATGACAGGGAAGGAGTTCTTC. This codes for CASSDMTGKEFF.

This clone has more than one count but fewer than ten. J is TRBJ1-2 and V is TRBV11-2; 7 nucleotides agree with TRBD1. After removal of 3 bases from V and 2 bases from J, the junction contained 6 bases not matched to a gene. The CDR3 is 15 amino acids. Germline loops: CDR1 SGHAT, CDR2 FQNNGV. In DNA, the CDR3 is TGTGCCAGCAGCTTCGTGACAGGGTGGAACTATGGCTACACCTTC. Its protein product is CASSFVTGWNYGYTF.

V and J are TRBV30 and TRBJ1-4; possible D gene TRBD1, 6 bases. The CDR3 covers 15 residues. Germline lookup yields CDR1 GTSNPN and CDR2 SVGIG (reference sequence). V was shortened by 0 bases and J by 7 bases, with 15 bases between the two germline ends. CDR3 DNA sequence: TGTGCCTGGAGTGTAGTCGGGACACTTGGTGAAAAACTGTTTTTT. Translated: CAWSVVGTLGEKLFF.

To note about this clone: This same CDR3 is encoded by further DNA sequences in the sample. This chain connects TRBV5-1 to TRBJ1-6; weak D call: TRBD1 (5 bases). This CDR3 contains 15 residues. The V gene's germline CDR1 is SGHRS and CDR2 YFSETQ. Trimming left V 2 bases short and J 0 bases short, with 6 bases between. CDR3 DNA sequence: TGCGCCAGCAGCTTAGACAGCTCCTATAATTCACCCCTCCACTTT. It translates to CASSLDSSYNSPLHF.

This sequence joins TRBV7-9 and TRBJ1-1; perhaps TRBD1 as D (5 bases). V shed 1 base and J shed 1 base, with 7 bases lying between them. The CDR3 extends over 14 amino acids. Germline-derived CDR1 and CDR2 are SEHNR and FQNEAQ (reference sequence). The CDR3 protein is CASSLGQRNTEAFF. The CDR3 nucleotides are TGTGCCAGCAGCTTAGGACAGAGGAACACTGAAGCTTTCTTT.

The rearrangement uses TRBV10-1 and TRBJ1-5; a weak D match, TRBD1 (5 bases). Germline CDR1 reads WNHNN; CDR2 reads SYGVQD (reference sequence). Deletions cut 8 bases from V and 7 bases from J, with 15 bases between. CDR3 length equals 13 residues. Here the CDR3 DNA reads TGCGCCAGCTCCACTGGCTCAGGGCAGCCCCAGCATTTT. Its translation: CASSTGSGQPQHF.

The chain couples TRBV10-3 to TRBJ2-2; TRBD1 might be the D (7 bases). V lost 3 bases and J 7 bases, leaving 12 bases between the germline ends. CDR3 length: 14 amino acids. Germline-derived CDR1 and CDR2 are ENHRY and SYGVKD. CDR3 in amino acids: CAISESRGDGELFF. The CDR3 DNA reads TGTGCCATCAGTGAATCCAGGGGGGACGGGGAGCTGTTTTTT.

Only a few counts were recorded for this clone. J is TRBJ1-1 and V is TRBV10-2, with D possibly matching TRBD1 (5 bases). The V gene lost 3 bases and the J gene lost 0 bases, with 8 bases spanning the gap. The CDR3 is 14 residues long. Germline V gene data show CDR1 as WSHSY and CDR2 as SAAADI. CDR3: CASSDRVMNTEAFF. CDR3 DNA sequence: TGCGCCAGCAGTGACAGGGTTATGAACACTGAAGCTTTCTTT.

The gene calls are TRBV6-5 and TRBJ2-7; 8 bases map to TRBD2. V dropped 0 bases and J dropped 6; count of bases not matched to a gene: 7. The germline V gene has CDR1 MNHEY and CDR2 SVGAGI. This CDR3 has 15 residues. CDR3 region: CASSYSILAASEQYF. In DNA form, the CDR3 reads TGTGCCAGCAGTTACTCGATACTAGCGGCTTCCGAGCAGTACTTC.

CDR3 amino acids: CASSSVYQETQYF. CDR3 DNA sequence: TGTGCCAGCAGCTCAGTGTACCAAGAGACCCAGTACTTC. V and J are TRBV7-3 and TRBJ2-5; unclear D gene. V shed 4 bases and J shed 0 bases, with 6 bases lying between them. This CDR3 is 13 amino acids long. Germline assignment: CDR1 SGHTA and CDR2 FQGTGA.

The chain is built from TRBV7-3 and TRBJ2-1; 7 bases are shared with TRBD2. The junction had 7 bases not matched to a gene; V was cut back by 2 bases and J by 6 bases. Germline V gene data show CDR1 as SGHTA and CDR2 as FQGTGA. CDR3 length: 15 amino acids. For the CDR3, the DNA is TGTGCCAGCAGCTTAGGGGTAGCGGGCCTCAATGAGCAGTTCTTC. Protein: CASSLGVAGLNEQFF.

This rearrangement joins TRBV27 to TRBJ2-3, with D maybe TRBD1 (6 bases). The germline CDR1 and CDR2 sequences are MNHEY and SMNVEV (reference sequence). This CDR3 has 14 amino acids. Trimming shortened V by 6 bases and J by 2 bases, and 12 bases separated the two germline ends. CDR3 DNA: TGTGCCAGCAGGTCTAACAGGGTCACAGATACGCAGTATTTT. This codes for CASRSNRVTDTQYF.

This chain links TRBV6-1 with TRBJ1-1; D possibly corresponds to TRBD1 (5 bases). V lost 2 bases, J lost 5 bases, and 18 bases lay in between. This CDR3 spans 16 amino acids. Germline values: CDR1 MNHNS, CDR2 SASEGT. The CDR3 is CASSERRGVAWTEAFF. CDR3 nucleotide sequence: TGTGCCAGCAGTGAACGCCGGGGGGTGGCTTGGACTGAAGCTTTCTTT.

This chain links TRBV6-5 with TRBJ1-1, with TRBD1 matching 7 bases. Germline assignment: CDR1 MNHEY and CDR2 SVGAGI. The CDR3 is 14 amino acids. Trimming removed 6 bases from V and 0 bases from J; junction bases left unmatched: 4. CDR3 bases: TGTGCCAGCAGCCAGGGACAGATGAACACTGAAGCTTTCTTT. Its protein is CASSQGQMNTEAFF.

This clone has only one observation. The chain employs TRBV28 and TRBJ2-7; D might be TRBD2 (6 bases). The CDR3 extends over 14 amino acids. Deletions cut 3 bases from V and 6 bases from J, with 15 bases between. The V gene's germline CDR1 is MDHEN and CDR2 SYDVKM. The CDR3 here is CASSLWDGGREQYF. The CDR3, as DNA: TGTGCCAGCAGTTTGTGGGACGGGGGACGCGAGCAGTACTTC.